This TCR beta chain emerged from a study of T cells in Graves' hyperthyroidism and ophthalmopathy. Notes on the study in general: Onset of ophthalmopathy came a median roughly 6.9 months after the model predicted it. Blood also contained most expanded thyroid clonotypes above 0.001.

Criteria for exclusion of patients were uncontrolled infection, other autoimmune disease, pregnancy or lactation. This clonotype has a handful of counts. Its antigen is undetermined. Trimming pared 0 bases from V and 9 bases from J, leaving 15 bases between. Germline assignment: CDR1 SGHVS and CDR2 FQNEAQ. The CDR3 is made up of 15 amino acids. Amplification targeted TCR beta CDR3 regions from RNA transcripts. When the TCR CDR3 underwent first-round RT-PCR, the HTBI primer set was used. TCRdb re-called the multiplex PCR reads with MiXCR, one entry per CDR3 protein. The profile shows 550,000 to 700,000 distinct CDR3 sequences, roughly 50% of them singletons.

The TCR was taken from an adult woman with Graves' disease, either hyperthyroidism or ophthalmopathy (not recorded which). The source material was peripheral blood or thyroid tissue (not recorded which). The chain couples TRBV7-8 to TRBJ1-5; a possible D gene is TRBD1 (6 bases). CDR3 in amino acids: CASSLAGAGPSPQHF. The CDR3 DNA is TGTGCCAGCAGCTTAGCGGGGGCGGGACCCTCGCCCCAGCATTTT.